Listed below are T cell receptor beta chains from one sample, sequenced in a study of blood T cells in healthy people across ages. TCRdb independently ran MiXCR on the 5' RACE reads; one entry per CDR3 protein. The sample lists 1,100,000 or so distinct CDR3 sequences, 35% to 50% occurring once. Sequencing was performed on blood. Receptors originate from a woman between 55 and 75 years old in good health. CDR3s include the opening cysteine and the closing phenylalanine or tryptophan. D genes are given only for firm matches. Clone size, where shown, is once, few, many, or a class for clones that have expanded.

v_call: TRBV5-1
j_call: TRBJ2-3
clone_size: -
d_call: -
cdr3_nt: TGCGCCAGCAGCTTTCACCCTAGCACAGATACGCAGTATTTT
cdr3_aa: CASSFHPSTDTQYF

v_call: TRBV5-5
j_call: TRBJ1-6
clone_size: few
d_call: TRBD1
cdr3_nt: TGTGCCAGCAGCTGGACAGGGGAGAATTCACCCCTCCACTTT
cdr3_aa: CASSWTGENSPLHF

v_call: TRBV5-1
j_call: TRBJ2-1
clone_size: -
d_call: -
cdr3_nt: TGCGCCAGCAGCTTTACGGAGAGAGCGGCCCACAATGAGCAGTTCTTC
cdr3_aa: CASSFTERAAHNEQFF

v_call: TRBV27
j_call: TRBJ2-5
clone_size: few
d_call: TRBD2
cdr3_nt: TGTGCCAGCAGTGGGGGACTAGCGGGTAGAGAGACCCAGTACTTC
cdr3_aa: CASSGGLAGRETQYF

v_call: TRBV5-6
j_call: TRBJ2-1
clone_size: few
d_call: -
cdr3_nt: TGTGCCAGCAGCCCAGCGGGTACCTACAATGAGCAGTTCTTC
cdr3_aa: CASSPAGTYNEQFF

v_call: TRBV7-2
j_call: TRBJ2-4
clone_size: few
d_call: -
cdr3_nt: TGTGCCAGCAGCTTTGGTCGGCAACTGGGTGAGCAGTACTTC
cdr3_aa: CASSFGRQLGEQYF

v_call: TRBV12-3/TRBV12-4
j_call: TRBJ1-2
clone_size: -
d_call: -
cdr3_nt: TGTGCCAGCACGCTGAGACCCGGACAAGGGGGCTACACCTTC
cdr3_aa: CASTLRPGQGGYTF

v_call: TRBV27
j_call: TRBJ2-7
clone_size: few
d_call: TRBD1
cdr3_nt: TGTGCCAGCAGTTTATACAGGGGAAACTACGAGCAGTACTTC
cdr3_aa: CASSLYRGNYEQYF

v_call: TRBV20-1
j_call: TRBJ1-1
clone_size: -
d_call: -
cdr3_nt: TGCAGTGCTAGAGATAACGTGAACACTGAAGCTTTCTTT
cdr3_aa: CSARDNVNTEAFF

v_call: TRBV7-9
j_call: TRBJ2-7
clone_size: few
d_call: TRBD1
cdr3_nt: TGTGCCGCAGGGGGCCCTATTTCCTACGAGCAGTACTTC
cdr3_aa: CAAGGPISYEQYF

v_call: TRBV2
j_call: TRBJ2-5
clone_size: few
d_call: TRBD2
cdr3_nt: TGTGCCAGCAGTGAACGGACTAGCGGTGGGGAGACCCAGTACTTC
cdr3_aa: CASSERTSGGETQYF

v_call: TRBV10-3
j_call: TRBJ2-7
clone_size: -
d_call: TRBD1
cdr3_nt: TGTGCCATCAGGCCGGGACAGGGGGACGACGAGCAGTACTTC
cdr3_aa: CAIRPGQGDDEQYF

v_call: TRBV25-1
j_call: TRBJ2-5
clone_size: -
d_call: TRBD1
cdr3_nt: TGTGCCAGCAGTGAATCCCTCCCCAGGGGGGAGACCCAGTACTTC
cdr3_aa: CASSESLPRGETQYF

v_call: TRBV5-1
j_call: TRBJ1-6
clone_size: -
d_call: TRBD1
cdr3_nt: TGCGCCAGCAGCTTCGGGACAGCTCTTTCTTCACCCCTCCACTTT
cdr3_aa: CASSFGTALSSPLHF

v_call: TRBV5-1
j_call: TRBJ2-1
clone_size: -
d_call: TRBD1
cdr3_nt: TGCGCCAGCAGCTTGGCGCCTGGCAGGGGGACGGGGAATGAGCAGTTCTTC
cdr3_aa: CASSLAPGRGTGNEQFF

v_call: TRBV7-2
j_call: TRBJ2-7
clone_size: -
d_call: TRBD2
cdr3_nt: TGTGCCAGCAGCTTAGAATCTCTAGCGGGTCTCGAGCAGTACTTC
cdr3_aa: CASSLESLAGLEQYF

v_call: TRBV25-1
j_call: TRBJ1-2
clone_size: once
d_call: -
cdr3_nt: TGTGCCAGCAGGGGGCAGGGAGGAAAAAACTATAGCTACACCTTC
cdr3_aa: CASRGQGGKNYSYTF

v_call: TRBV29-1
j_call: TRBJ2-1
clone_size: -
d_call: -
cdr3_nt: TGCAGCGCAGTAGTCAGGACAGCCTACAATGAGCAGTTCTTC
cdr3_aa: CSAVVRTAYNEQFF

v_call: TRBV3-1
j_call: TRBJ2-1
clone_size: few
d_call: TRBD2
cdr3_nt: TGTGCCAGCAGCCGAAGGACTAGCGGTAATGAGCAGTTCTTC
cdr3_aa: CASSRRTSGNEQFF

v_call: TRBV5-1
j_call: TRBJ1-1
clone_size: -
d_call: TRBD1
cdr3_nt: TGCGCCAGCAGCCGGGGACAGATAAACACTGAAGCTTTCTTT
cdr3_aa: CASSRGQINTEAFF

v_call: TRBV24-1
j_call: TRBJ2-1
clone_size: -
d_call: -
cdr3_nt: TGTGCCACCAGTGATGGTGGGACCCCCTACAATGAGCAGTTCTTC
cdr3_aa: CATSDGGTPYNEQFF

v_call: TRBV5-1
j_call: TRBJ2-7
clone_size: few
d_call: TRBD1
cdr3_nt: TGCGCCAGCAGCTTGGAGGGAAGGGGGCTCACCTACGAGCAGTACTTC
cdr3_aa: CASSLEGRGLTYEQYF

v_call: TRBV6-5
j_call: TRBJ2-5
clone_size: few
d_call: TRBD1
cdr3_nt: TGTGCCAGCACCGGTGGACAGGGAAAAGAGACCCAGTACTTC
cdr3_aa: CASTGGQGKETQYF

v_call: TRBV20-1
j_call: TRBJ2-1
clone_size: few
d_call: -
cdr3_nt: TGCAGTGCTAGCAGGGGCGGCAATGAGCAGTTCTTC
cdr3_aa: CSASRGGNEQFF

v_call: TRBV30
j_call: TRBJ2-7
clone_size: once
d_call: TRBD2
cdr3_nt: TGTGCCTGGTCGGGCAGTAGCGGGATTCGCAATGAGCAGTACTTC
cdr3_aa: CAWSGSSGIRNEQYF

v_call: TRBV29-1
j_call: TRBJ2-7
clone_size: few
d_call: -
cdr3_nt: TGCAGCGTCGTAGCACAAGGAGGGTGGGACGAGCAGTACTTC
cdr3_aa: CSVVAQGGWDEQYF

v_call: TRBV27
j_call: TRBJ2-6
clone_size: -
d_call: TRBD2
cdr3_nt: TGTGCCAGCAAATTCGGGGGGTCTGGGGCCAACGTCCTGACTTTC
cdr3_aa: CASKFGGSGANVLTF

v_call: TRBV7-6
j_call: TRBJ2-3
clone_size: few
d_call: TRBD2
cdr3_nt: TGTGCCAGCAGCTTAGCACCCCTTCCTACTAGCGGGGCCCTAGCTAGCACAGATACGCAGTATTTT
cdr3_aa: CASSLAPLPTSGALASTDTQYF

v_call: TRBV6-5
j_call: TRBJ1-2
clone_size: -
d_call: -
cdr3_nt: TGTGCCAGCAGTTACGGTCCGGTGAGAGGCTATGGCTACACCTTC
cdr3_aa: CASSYGPVRGYGYTF

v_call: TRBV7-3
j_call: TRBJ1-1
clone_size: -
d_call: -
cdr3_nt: TGTGCCAGCAGCTTAACCGGGACAATAACTGAAGCTTTCTTT
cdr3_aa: CASSLTGTITEAFF